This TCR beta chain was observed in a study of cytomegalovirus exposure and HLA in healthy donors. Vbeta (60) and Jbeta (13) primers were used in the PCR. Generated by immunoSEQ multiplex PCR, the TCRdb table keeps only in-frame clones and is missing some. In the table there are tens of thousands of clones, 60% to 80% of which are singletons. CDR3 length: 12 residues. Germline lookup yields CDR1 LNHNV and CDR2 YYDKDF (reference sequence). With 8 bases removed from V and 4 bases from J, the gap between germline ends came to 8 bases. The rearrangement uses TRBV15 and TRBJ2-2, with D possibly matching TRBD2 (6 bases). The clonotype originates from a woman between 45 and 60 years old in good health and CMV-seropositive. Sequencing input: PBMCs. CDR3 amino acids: CATGGGTGELFF. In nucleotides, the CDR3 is TGTGCCACCGGGGGAGGCACCGGGGAGCTGTTTTTT.